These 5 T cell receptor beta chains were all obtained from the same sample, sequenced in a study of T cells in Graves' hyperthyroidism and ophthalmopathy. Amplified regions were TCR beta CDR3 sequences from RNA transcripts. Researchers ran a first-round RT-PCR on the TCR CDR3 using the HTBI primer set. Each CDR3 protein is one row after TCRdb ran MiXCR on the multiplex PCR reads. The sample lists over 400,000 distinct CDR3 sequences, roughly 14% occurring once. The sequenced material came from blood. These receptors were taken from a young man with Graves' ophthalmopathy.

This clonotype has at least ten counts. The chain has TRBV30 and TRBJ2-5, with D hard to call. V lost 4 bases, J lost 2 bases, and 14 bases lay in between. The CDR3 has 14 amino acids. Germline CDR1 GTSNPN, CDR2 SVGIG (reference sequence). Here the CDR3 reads CAWTSLGLQETQYF. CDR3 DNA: TGTGCCTGGACTTCCCTAGGGCTTCAAGAGACCCAGTACTTC.

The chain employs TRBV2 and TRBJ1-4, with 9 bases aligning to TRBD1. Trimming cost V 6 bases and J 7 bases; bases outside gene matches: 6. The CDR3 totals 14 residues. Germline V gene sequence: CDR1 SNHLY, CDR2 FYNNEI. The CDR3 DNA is TGTGCCAGCAGAAAACAGGGGGCGTTTGAAAAACTGTTTTTT. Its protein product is CASRKQGAFEKLFF.

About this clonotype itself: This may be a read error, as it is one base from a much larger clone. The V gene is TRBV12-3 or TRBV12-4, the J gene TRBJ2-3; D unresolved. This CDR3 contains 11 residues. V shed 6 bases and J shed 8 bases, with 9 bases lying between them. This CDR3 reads CASRNVSTQYF. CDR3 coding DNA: TGTGCCAGCAGAAATGTATCTACGCAGTATTTT.

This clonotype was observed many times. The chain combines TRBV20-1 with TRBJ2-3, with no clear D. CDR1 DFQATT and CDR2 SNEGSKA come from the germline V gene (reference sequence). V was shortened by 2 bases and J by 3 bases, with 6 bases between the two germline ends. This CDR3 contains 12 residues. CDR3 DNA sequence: TGCAGTGCTAGAATAGAAACAGATACGCAGTATTTT. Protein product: CSARIETDTQYF.

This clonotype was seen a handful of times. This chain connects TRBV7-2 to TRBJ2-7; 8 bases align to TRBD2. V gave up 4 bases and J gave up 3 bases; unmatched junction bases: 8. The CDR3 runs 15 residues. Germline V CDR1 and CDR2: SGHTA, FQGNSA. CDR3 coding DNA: TGTGCCAGCAGCTCCGGTGCCGGGACTAGCTACGAGCAGTACTTC. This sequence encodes CASSSGAGTSYEQYF.